A single sample gave rise to the 5 T cell receptor beta chains below, sequenced in a study of cytomegalovirus exposure and HLA in healthy donors. With 60 Vbeta and 13 Jbeta primers, the PCR was carried out. Sequencing used immunoSEQ multiplex PCR; TCRdb keeps in-frame clones, though not all of them. This repertoire shows about 190,000 clones, roughly four fifths found once; its top ten account for roughly 1.5%. Sequenced sample: PBMCs. These TCRs come from a man aged 50-60 years in good health and CMV-seronegative.

The rearrangement links TRBV7-9 to TRBJ1-1, with D hard to call. The CDR3 is 15 residues long. Trimming removed 1 base at V and 1 base at J, with 10 bases between. Germline CDR1 SEHNR, CDR2 FQNEAQ (reference sequence). The CDR3 region is CASSLDLARNTEAFF. Here the CDR3 DNA reads TGTGCCAGCAGCTTAGATCTGGCTCGGAACACTGAAGCTTTCTTT.

This clone was detected only once. The CDR3 loop is CASRRTSVMTDTQYF. In DNA form, the CDR3 reads TGTGCCAGCAGGAGGACTAGCGTTATGACAGATACGCAGTATTTT. This chain links TRBV2 with TRBJ2-3; TRBD2 matches 9 bases. This CDR3 is built from 15 residues. Unmatched junction bases numbered 7, after V lost 6 bases and J lost 3 bases. The germline gives CDR1 SNHLY, CDR2 FYNNEI.

This chain links TRBV7-9 with TRBJ2-7; D is unresolved. V was cut by 2 bases and J by 5 bases, with 10 bases left in between. CDR3 length equals 13 residues. Germline V gene data show CDR1 as SEHNR and CDR2 as FQNEAQ (reference sequence). CDR3 coding DNA: TGTGCCAGCAGCTTAACCAGGTGGGACGAGCAGTACTTC. Its translation: CASSLTRWDEQYF. Using reference TRBV7-9 and TRBJ2-7 for the parts outside the CDR3, the full variable domain is DTGVSQNPRHKITKRGQNVTFRCDPISEHNRLYWYRQTLGQGPEFLTYFQNEAQLEKSRLLSDRFSAERPKGSFSTLEIQRTEQGDSAMYLCASSLTRWDEQYFGPGTRLTVT.

The chain has TRBV5-6 and TRBJ1-1, with TRBD1 matching 7 bases. V gave up 2 bases and J gave up 3 bases; unmatched junction bases: 10. The CDR3 has 16 amino acids. Germline CDR1 SGHDT, CDR2 YYEEEE. The CDR3 DNA reads as TGTGCCAGCAGCTTTGGTTCCAAGGACAGGCACACTGAAGCTTTCTTT. This codes for CASSFGSKDRHTEAFF.

V is TRBV10-3 and J is TRBJ1-2; the D is unclear. CDR3 size: 13 residues. V lost 0 bases and J lost 3, with 5 bases in between. Germline CDR1 reads ENHRY; CDR2 reads SYGVKD. For the CDR3, the DNA is TGTGCCATCAGTGAGTCGGTAGACTATGGCTACACCTTC. It specifies CAISESVDYGYTF.